Sequencing of this TCR beta chain was carried out in a study of immunodeficiency (dated by TCRdb to between 2017 and 2020). Broadly, across the study: The repertoires were analyzed to search for VDJ recombination defects and oligoclonality. Beyond this particular receptor, the publication reports: In the entropy comparisons of patients against healthy controls, patients were shown as n=3 (open circles), and an effect of thymic development was suggested only as a possibility. V-J pairing and productive entropy of CD4+ T cells appeared to be similar between patients and controls. Based on top-100 and total clonotype frequencies, severe oligoclonality showed up in patient CD8+ T cells, whereas patient CD4+ T cells did not show severe oligoclonality.

After extraction using the QIAamp DNA Blood Mini Kit, genomic DNA was sent off for immunoSEQ repertoire analysis. A standard quantity of genomic DNA template was used for amplification of CDR3 regions by multiplex PCR. PCR products were sequenced on an Illumina platform. The authors processed their data as follows. Alignment of sequences to a reference was performed, and V, D and J gene definitions were taken from IMGT. To eliminate PCR and sequencing errors, a nearest-neighbor clustering algorithm combined closely related sequences. V, D and J usage was examined in productive unique and total sequences using ImmunoSEQ Analyzer tools along with R version 3.6.1. TCRdb mirrors the immuneACCESS table, restricted to in-frame sequences. Some clones are absent from its copies; in checked studies, under half trace to an unresolved V gene, and the reason for the others is unknown. The V and J calls and clone size were taken over from that table, and D and trimming were inferred from the DNA. This sample has about 2,300 clones in its table, and 70% to 90% of those were observed once. Of the sample, roughly 8% falls within the top ten clones.

Regarding this clone: Its antigen remains undetermined. Within one base of it there is no much larger clone, and no base qualities were kept.

CDR1 and CDR2 (SGHNT, YYREEE) derive from the germline V gene (reference sequence). V loses 4 bases at its end and J loses 3 bases; junction bases beyond the gene matches: 3. There are 13 amino acids in the CDR3, from cysteine to phenylalanine inclusive. The retained sequence is limited to the CDR3, 39 bases, with the frame set at the first base. Fewer naive CD4 and especially CD8 T cells, with expanded effector memory subpopulations, were found in the patients. CD3+CD4+ T cells were sorted from fresh PBMCs before TCR sequencing. In this chain, TRBV5-4 is recombined with TRBJ1-1, and 7 bases in between align with TRBD1. What was sequenced was CD4+ T cells from blood. This clonotype was sampled from a girl aged 5-17 years with POLD1 deficiency. The CDR3 amino acid sequence is: CASSRDRDTEAFF. The DNA sequence is TGTGCCAGCAGCCGAGACAGGGACACTGAAGCTTTCTTT.